The 29 T cell receptor beta chains given below trace back to one sample, sequenced in a study of blood T cell repertoires in COVID-19 (dated by TCRdb to the early 2020s). Libraries were constructed by the immunoSEQ multiplex PCR assay. TCRdb carries this immuneACCESS record with in-frame sequences only. Its versions omit some clonotypes, under half of them owing to an unresolved V gene in the studies checked, with the rest unexplained. The sample has about 170,000 clones on record, roughly 93% of them singletons. In total, the top ten clones hold about 4.9% of the sample. Sequenced: peripheral blood. The receptor set was obtained from a man between 18 and 29 years old with COVID-19, enrolled during active disease.

The rearrangement uses TRBV9 and TRBJ2-2, with D unclear. Germline CDR1 SGDLS, CDR2 YYNGEE. This CDR3 is built from 17 residues. V lost 2 bases and J 1 base, leaving 15 bases between the germline ends. The CDR3 DNA follows: TGTGCCAGCAGCGTTGAGCGTGTCCGCGGGAACACCGGGGAGCTGTTTTTT. As protein: CASSVERVRGNTGELFF.

The V call is TRBV7-2, the J call TRBJ2-1; possibly TRBD2 for D (5 bases). Germline V CDR1 and CDR2: SGHTA, FQGNSA. V was trimmed by 5 bases and J by 1 base, leaving 15 bases between them. This CDR3 region has 16 residues. CDR3 sequence: CASSVSVLASYNEQFF. The CDR3 DNA reads as TGTGCCAGCAGCGTTAGCGTCCTTGCTTCCTACAATGAGCAGTTCTTC.

The chain is built from TRBV9 and TRBJ1-2; D unclear. Trimming removed 0 bases from V and 3 bases from J, with 6 bases in between. The CDR3 consists of 13 residues. CDR1 is SGDLS, CDR2 YYNGEE, per germline. The CDR3 reads CASSVDTDYGYTF. DNA for the CDR3: TGTGCCAGCAGCGTAGACACCGACTATGGCTACACCTTC.

About this clone: The junction differs from germline at one of its ends, possibly a read error. The chain has TRBV12-3 or TRBV12-4 and TRBJ2-5, with 7 positions matching TRBD1. The CDR3 contains 13 residues. CDR3 region: CAGSKGTEETQYF. The CDR3 DNA follows: TGTGCCGGCAGCAAAGGGACAGAAGAGACCCAGTACTTC.

V and J are TRBV7-2 and TRBJ2-7, with 7 nucleotides matching TRBD1. The germline CDR1 and CDR2 sequences are SGHTA and FQGNSA. The CDR3 length is 15 residues. J was trimmed by 2 bases and V by 1 base; bases with no gene match: 5. The chain's CDR3 is CASSLVGTAAYEQYF. The CDR3 region has the DNA TGTGCCAGCAGCTTAGTGGGGACAGCAGCCTACGAGCAGTACTTC. The full variable domain, rest sourced from reference TRBV7-2 and TRBJ2-7, is GAGVSQSPSNKVTEKGKDVELRCDPISGHTALYWYRQSLGQGLEFLIYFQGNSAPDKSGLPSDRFSAERTGGSVSTLTIQRTQQEDSAVYLCASSLVGTAAYEQYFGPGTRLTVT.

The chain couples TRBV6-6 to TRBJ1-6; maybe TRBD1 (6 bases). Trimming took 5 bases from V and 0 from J, leaving 11 bases between them. The CDR3 runs to 16 residues. Germline CDR1 is MNHNY and CDR2 is SVGAGI (reference sequence). In nucleotides, the CDR3 is TGTGCCAGCAGTCGAGGACAGAGCTCCTATAATTCACCCCTCCACTTT. This codes for CASSRGQSSYNSPLHF.

The chain uses TRBV7-6 and TRBJ2-6; D unclear. The CDR3 runs 19 residues. Trimming stripped 1 base from V and 0 bases from J, with 16 bases between. Germline CDR1 and CDR2: SGHVS and FNYEAQ. CDR3 residues: CASSLGGQYLYSGANVLTF. CDR3 DNA: TGTGCCAGCAGCTTAGGCGGCCAGTACTTATACTCTGGGGCCAACGTCCTGACTTTC.

The V and J genes are TRBV7-2 and TRBJ2-3, with 7 bases matching TRBD2. Trimming cost V 1 base and J 0 bases; bases outside gene matches: 4. CDR3 size: 16 residues. Germline V gene sequence: CDR1 SGHTA, CDR2 FQGNSA. The CDR3 region has the DNA TGTGCCAGCAGCTTAGTAGGGAGGGCTAGCACAGATACGCAGTATTTT. Residues: CASSLVGRASTDTQYF.

This clone was seen a few times. Germline and junction disagree at one end, which may indicate a read error. This chain links TRBV28 with TRBJ1-4, with no clear D. This CDR3 has 12 amino acids. Germline CDR1 and CDR2: MDHEN and SYDVKM. In DNA, the CDR3 is TGTGCCAGCAGCCCCAGGTTCGCAAAACTGCTTTTT. Protein sequence: CASSPRFAKLLF.

The chain couples TRBV6-5 to TRBJ1-1, with 8 bases lining up with TRBD1. The trim removed 5 bases at V and 7 bases at J, leaving 3 bases unmatched. Looked up from germline, CDR1 is MNHEY and CDR2 is SVGAGI. CDR3 length equals 12 residues. The CDR3 DNA is TGTGCCAGCAGTAGGACAGGGCTTGAAGCTTTCTTT. It is translated as CASSRTGLEAFF.

The gene calls are TRBV28 and TRBJ2-5; 9 nucleotides align to TRBD1. Per the germline V gene, CDR1 is MDHEN and CDR2 is SYDVKM. The CDR3 runs to 14 residues. J gave up 5 bases and V 7 bases, and 8 bases lay outside the gene matches. DNA for the CDR3: TGTGCCAGCAATCACAGGGGGCGGCGGGAGACCCAGTACTTC. Encoded protein: CASNHRGRRETQYF. Together with reference TRBV28 and TRBJ2-5, the CDR3 gives the full variable domain: DVKVTQSSRYLVKRTGEKVFLECVQDMDHENMFWYRQDPGLGLRLIYFSYDVKMKEKGDIPEGYSVSREKKERFSLILESASTNQTSMYLCASNHRGRRETQYFGPGTRLLVL.

This chain joins TRBV4-2 and TRBJ2-1; a possible D gene is TRBD2 (6 bases). CDR3 length: 18 residues. Trimming left V 1 base short and J 10 bases short, with 26 bases between. Germline V gene data show CDR1 as LGHNA and CDR2 as YNFKEQ. Here the CDR3 DNA reads TGTGCCAGCAGCCAAGGTCTAAAGGGCGGGGTCCTAACGACGGAGCAGTTCTTC. This encodes CASSQGLKGGVLTTEQFF.

The chain couples TRBV9 to TRBJ2-2; 7 positions match TRBD2. This CDR3 region has 13 residues. Losses at the gene ends were 3 bases for V and 8 bases for J; bases not matched to a gene: 4. Germline V CDR1 and CDR2: SGDLS, YYNGEE. The CDR3 sequence is CASSARELGELFF. The CDR3 DNA follows: TGTGCCAGCAGCGCGCGGGAGCTTGGGGAGCTGTTTTTT.

The chain joins TRBV28 to TRBJ2-1; 12 bases agree with TRBD2. This CDR3 comprises 16 residues. Germline CDR1 is MDHEN and CDR2 is SYDVKM. Unmatched junction bases numbered 11, after V lost 7 bases and J lost 7 bases. CDR3 in DNA: TGTGCCAGCATTCTAGCGGGAGGGCCCAGGGGGAATGAGCAGTTCTTC. Protein sequence: CASILAGGPRGNEQFF. Full variable domain (rest looked up from reference TRBV28 and TRBJ2-1): DVKVTQSSRYLVKRTGEKVFLECVQDMDHENMFWYRQDPGLGLRLIYFSYDVKMKEKGDIPEGYSVSREKKERFSLILESASTNQTSMYLCASILAGGPRGNEQFFGPGTRLTVL.

The chain is built from TRBV28 and TRBJ2-3; 8 bases are a match to TRBD2. The length of the CDR3 is 15 residues. CDR1 is MDHEN, CDR2 SYDVKM, per germline. The trim removed 2 bases at V and 3 bases at J, leaving 4 bases unmatched. The CDR3: CASSLRAGVTDTQYF. Written as DNA, the CDR3 is TGTGCCAGCAGTTTAAGAGCGGGAGTAACAGATACGCAGTATTTT.

The chain employs TRBV27 and TRBJ1-5; D might be TRBD1 (5 bases). V was pared by 1 base and J by 4 bases, with 14 bases between. Looked up from germline, CDR1 is MNHEY and CDR2 is SMNVEV (reference sequence). The CDR3 has 16 amino acids. In nucleotides, the CDR3 is TGTGCCAGCAGTTTATTATACGGGGGGGGGAATCAGCCCCAGCATTTT. Amino acid sequence: CASSLLYGGGNQPQHF.

The V gene is TRBV7-8, the J gene TRBJ1-2; 11 nucleotides align to TRBD1. V trimming: 1 base; J trimming: 4 bases; junction bases outside the gene matches: 8. CDR3 length equals 17 residues. The germline CDR1 and CDR2 sequences are SGHVS and FQNEAQ. CDR3 sequence (DNA): TGTGCCAGCAGCTTAGGGACAGGGGGCAAAGAGGGCTATGGCTACACCTTC. This gives the protein CASSLGTGGKEGYGYTF. Drawing the rest from reference TRBV7-8 and TRBJ1-2, the complete variable domain is GAGVSQSPRYKVAKRGQDVALRCDPISGHVSLFWYQQALGQGPEFLTYFQNEAQLDKSGLPSDRFFAERPEGSVSTLKIQRTQQEDSAVYLCASSLGTGGKEGYGYTFGSGTRLTVV.

This clone showed up just a few times. The chain joins TRBV7-9 to TRBJ2-3; 7 nucleotides line up with TRBD2. Per germline, CDR1 SEHNR and CDR2 FQNEAQ (reference sequence). The CDR3 runs 16 residues. The J segment lost 3 bases and the V segment lost 1 base, leaving 7 bases of the junction unmatched. CDR3 residues: CASSLVQGGWTDTQYF. CDR3 sequence (DNA): TGTGCCAGCAGCTTAGTTCAGGGAGGGTGGACAGATACGCAGTATTTT.

The chain joins TRBV4-1 to TRBJ2-7; 7 nucleotides agree with TRBD1. There are 13 residues in the CDR3. The ends lost 6 bases at V and 7 bases at J; junction bases unmatched: 9. CDR1 MGHRA and CDR2 YSYEKL come from the germline V gene. Here the CDR3 DNA reads TGCGCCAGCAGTCAGGACAGGTTTTGGGAGCAGTACTTC. Amino acid sequence: CASSQDRFWEQYF.

V is TRBV7-8 and J is TRBJ1-1; a possible D gene is TRBD1 (6 bases). Germline CDR1 SGHVS, CDR2 FQNEAQ. This CDR3 has 16 residues. The V end lost 5 bases, the J end lost 0 bases, and 16 bases lay between the germline ends. CDR3 in DNA: TGTGCCAGCAGCCCCGGCAGGGGTTTGGTGAACACTGAAGCTTTCTTT. Protein product: CASSPGRGLVNTEAFF.

In its sample, this clone was seen a few times. The chain links TRBV7-9 to TRBJ2-7, with 9 bases lining up with TRBD1. Germline CDR1 SEHNR, CDR2 FQNEAQ (reference sequence). Losses at the gene ends were 5 bases for V and 7 bases for J; bases not matched to a gene: 12. This CDR3 is built from 15 residues. This CDR3 reads CASSGSRDRDGEQYF. Here the CDR3 DNA reads TGTGCCAGCAGCGGGAGCCGGGACAGGGACGGGGAGCAGTACTTC.

V usage is TRBV27 and J usage is TRBJ2-1; 7 bases map to TRBD2. J was trimmed by 7 bases and V by 5 bases; bases with no gene match: 11. The CDR3 has 15 amino acids. CDR1 is MNHEY, CDR2 SMNVEV, per germline (reference sequence). DNA of the CDR3: TGTGCCAGCAGTGGATGGGGGGGGGTGAGAAATGAGCAGTTCTTC. Its protein product is CASSGWGGVRNEQFF.

This clone appeared a single time. One junction end disagrees with the germline gene, perhaps due to a read error. This chain links TRBV27 with TRBJ1-4; D may be TRBD1 (5 bases). The CDR3 has 16 residues. Germline V gene data show CDR1 as MNHEY and CDR2 as SMNVEV (reference sequence). CDR3 sequence reads: CASSFSSTRANEKLLF. The CDR3 DNA sequence: TGTGCCAGCAGTTTTTCCTCGACCAGGGCTAATGAAAAACTGCTTTTT.

V usage is TRBV9 and J usage is TRBJ1-5; D is unclear. This CDR3 has 12 amino acids. V was cut by 8 bases and J by 6 bases, with 12 bases left in between. CDR1 is SGDLS and CDR2 is YYNGEE in the germline V gene. In DNA form, the CDR3 reads TGTGCCAGTGGGAGGACCGGTCAGCCCCAGCATTTT. Protein: CASGRTGQPQHF. Together with reference TRBV9 and TRBJ1-5, the CDR3 gives the full variable domain: DSGVTQTPKHLITATGQRVTLRCSPRSGDLSVYWYQQSLDQGLQFLIQYYNGEERAKGNILERFSAQQFPDLHSELNLSSLELGDSALYFCASGRTGQPQHFGDGTRLSIL.

The gene calls are TRBV6-5 and TRBJ2-7; TRBD1 might be the D (6 bases). The V gene's germline CDR1 is MNHEY and CDR2 SVGAGI. Trimming removed 4 bases from V and 7 bases from J, with 14 bases in between. The CDR3 runs to 13 residues. The CDR3 region has the DNA TGTGCCAGCAGTTCCCAGGGGTTGGGTGAGCAGTACTTC. This translates into CASSSQGLGEQYF.

V usage is TRBV19 and J usage is TRBJ2-2; no reliable D call. CDR3 length: 14 amino acids. V lost 5 bases, J lost 0 bases, and 7 bases lay in between. Per the germline V gene, CDR1 is LNHDA and CDR2 is SQIVND (reference sequence). CDR3 bases: TGTGCCAGTAGTGGGCGTGCGAACACCGGGGAGCTGTTTTTT. This sequence encodes CASSGRANTGELFF. Complete variable domain (other parts from reference TRBV19 and TRBJ2-2): DGGITQSPKYLFRKEGQNVTLSCEQNLNHDAMYWYRQDPGQGLRLIYYSQIVNDFQKGDIAEGYSVSREKKESFPLTVTSAQKNPTAFYLCASSGRANTGELFFGEGSRLTVL.

V gene TRBV19 combines with J gene TRBJ2-1; no reliable D call. The CDR3 length is 14 residues. The ends were cut back, 5 bases at V and 4 bases at J, with 12 bases in the middle. The germline V gene has CDR1 LNHDA and CDR2 SQIVND (reference sequence). CDR3: CASSAARGYNEQFF. CDR3 coding DNA: TGTGCCAGTAGTGCTGCGCGTGGTTACAATGAGCAGTTCTTC.

The rearrangement uses TRBV2 and TRBJ1-5; D is possibly TRBD1 (5 bases). CDR3 length equals 15 residues. The germline CDR1 and CDR2 sequences are SNHLY and FYNNEI. Trimming removed 2 bases from V and 3 bases from J, with 11 bases in between. CDR3 amino acids: CASSERGNFNQPQHF. CDR3 nucleotides: TGTGCCAGCAGTGAAAGGGGAAACTTCAATCAGCCCCAGCATTTT.

The chain carries TRBV27 and TRBJ2-7; D possibly corresponds to TRBD2 (5 bases). The CDR3 has 15 amino acids. V dropped 5 bases and J dropped 5 bases, with 19 bases sitting between them. Germline V gene data show CDR1 as MNHEY and CDR2 as SMNVEV (reference sequence). CDR3 in amino acids: CASSTFLLGIDEQYF. CDR3 coding DNA: TGTGCCAGCAGTACCTTCTTACTAGGAATCGACGAGCAGTACTTC.